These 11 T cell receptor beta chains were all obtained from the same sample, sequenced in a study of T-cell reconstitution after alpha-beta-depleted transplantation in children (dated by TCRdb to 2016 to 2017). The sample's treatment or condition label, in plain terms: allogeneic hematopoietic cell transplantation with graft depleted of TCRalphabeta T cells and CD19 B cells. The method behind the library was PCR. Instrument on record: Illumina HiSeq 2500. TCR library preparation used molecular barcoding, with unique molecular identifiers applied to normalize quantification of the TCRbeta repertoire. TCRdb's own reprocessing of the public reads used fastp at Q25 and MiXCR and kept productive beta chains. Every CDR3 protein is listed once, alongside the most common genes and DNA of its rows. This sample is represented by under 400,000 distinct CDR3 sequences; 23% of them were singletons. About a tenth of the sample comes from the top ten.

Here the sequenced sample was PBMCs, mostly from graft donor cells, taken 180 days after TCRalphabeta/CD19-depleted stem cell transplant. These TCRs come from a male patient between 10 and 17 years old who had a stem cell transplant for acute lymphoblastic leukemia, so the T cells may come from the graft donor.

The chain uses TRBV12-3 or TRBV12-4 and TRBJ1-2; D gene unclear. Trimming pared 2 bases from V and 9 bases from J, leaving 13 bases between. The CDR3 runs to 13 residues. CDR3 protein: CASSLNLGVRYTF. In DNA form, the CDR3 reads TGTGCCAGCAGTTTAAATCTTGGGGTTCGCTACACCTTC.

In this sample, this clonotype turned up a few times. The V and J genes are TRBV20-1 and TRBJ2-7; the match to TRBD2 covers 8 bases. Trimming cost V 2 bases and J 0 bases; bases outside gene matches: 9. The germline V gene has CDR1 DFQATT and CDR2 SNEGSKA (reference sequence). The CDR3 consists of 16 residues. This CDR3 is CSARLGLALSSYEQYF. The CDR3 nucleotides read TGCAGTGCTAGACTAGGACTAGCACTAAGCTCCTACGAGCAGTACTTC.

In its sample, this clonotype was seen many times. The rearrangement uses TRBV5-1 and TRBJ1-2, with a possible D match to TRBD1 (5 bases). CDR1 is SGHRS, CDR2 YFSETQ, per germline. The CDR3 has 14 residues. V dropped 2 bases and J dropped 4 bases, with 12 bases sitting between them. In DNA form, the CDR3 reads TGCGCCAGCAGCTTAGGACATGGGGGCTATGGCTACACCTTC. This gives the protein CASSLGHGGYGYTF.

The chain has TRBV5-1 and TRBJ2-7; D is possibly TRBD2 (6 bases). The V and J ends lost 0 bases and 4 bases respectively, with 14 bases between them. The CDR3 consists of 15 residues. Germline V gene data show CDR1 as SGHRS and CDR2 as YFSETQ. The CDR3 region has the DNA TGCGCCAGCAGCTTGGGCTGGGCGGGATTGTACGAGCAGTACTTC. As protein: CASSLGWAGLYEQYF.

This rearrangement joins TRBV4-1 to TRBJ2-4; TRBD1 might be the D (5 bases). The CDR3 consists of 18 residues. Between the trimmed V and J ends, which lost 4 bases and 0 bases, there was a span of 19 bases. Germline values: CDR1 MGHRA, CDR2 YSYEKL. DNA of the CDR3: TGCGCCAGCAGCCGCCTACAGGCTGCCGAACTAGCCAAAAACATTCAGTACTTC. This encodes CASSRLQAAELAKNIQYF.

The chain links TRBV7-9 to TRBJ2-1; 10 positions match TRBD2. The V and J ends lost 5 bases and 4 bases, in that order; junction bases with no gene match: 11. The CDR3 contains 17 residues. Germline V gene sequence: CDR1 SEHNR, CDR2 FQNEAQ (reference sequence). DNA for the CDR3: TGTGCCAGCAGCACAATTGTAGCGGGAGGTCCTTACAATGAGCAGTTCTTC. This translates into CASSTIVAGGPYNEQFF.

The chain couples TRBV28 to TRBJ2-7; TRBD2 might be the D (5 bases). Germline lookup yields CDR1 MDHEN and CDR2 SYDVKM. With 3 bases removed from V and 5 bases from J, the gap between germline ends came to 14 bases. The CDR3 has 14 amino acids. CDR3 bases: TGTGCCAGCAGTTTCCTAATCCCGGGGAACGAGCAGTACTTC. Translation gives CASSFLIPGNEQYF.

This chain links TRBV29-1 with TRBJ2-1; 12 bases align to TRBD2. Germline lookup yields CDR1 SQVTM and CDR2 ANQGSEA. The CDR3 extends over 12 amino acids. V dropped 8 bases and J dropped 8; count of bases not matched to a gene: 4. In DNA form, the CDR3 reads TGCAGCAAGCTAGCGGGAGGGGATGAGCAGTTCTTC. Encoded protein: CSKLAGGDEQFF.

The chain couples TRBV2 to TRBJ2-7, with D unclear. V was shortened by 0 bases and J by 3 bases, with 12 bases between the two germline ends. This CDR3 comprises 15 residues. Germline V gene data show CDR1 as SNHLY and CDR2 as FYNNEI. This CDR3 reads CASSEARGTVYEQYF. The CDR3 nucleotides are TGTGCCAGCAGTGAAGCTAGAGGCACGGTCTACGAGCAGTACTTC.

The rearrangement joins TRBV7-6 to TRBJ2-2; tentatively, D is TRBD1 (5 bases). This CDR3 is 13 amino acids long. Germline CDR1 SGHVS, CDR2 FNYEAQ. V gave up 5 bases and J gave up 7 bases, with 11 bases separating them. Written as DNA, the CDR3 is TGTGCCAGCAGCGTCCAGGGTTACGGGGAGCTGTTTTTT. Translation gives CASSVQGYGELFF. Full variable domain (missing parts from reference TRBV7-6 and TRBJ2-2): GAGVSQSPRYKVTKRGQDVALRCDPISGHVSLYWYRQALGQGPEFLTYFNYEAQQDKSGLPNDRFSAERPEGSISTLTIQRTEQRDSAMYRCASSVQGYGELFFGEGSRLTVL.

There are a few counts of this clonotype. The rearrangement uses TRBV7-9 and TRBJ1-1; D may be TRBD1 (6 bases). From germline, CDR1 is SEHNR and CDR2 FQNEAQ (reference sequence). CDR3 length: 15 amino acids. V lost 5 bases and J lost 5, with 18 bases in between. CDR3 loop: CASSLGQGRRTEAFF. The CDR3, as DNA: TGTGCCAGCAGCCTCGGCCAGGGGCGAAGAACTGAAGCTTTCTTT.